Below are 14 T cell receptor beta chains sequenced from a single sample in a study of CD8 T cells in ankylosing spondylitis. TCRdb passed the 5' RACE reads through MiXCR, listing each CDR3 protein once. The sample lists more than 300,000 distinct CDR3 sequences; approximately 10% were seen once. Sequencing was carried out using blood, either unsorted or a sorted T cell fraction (not recorded which). The receptors shown here come from a female donor with ankylosing spondylitis or in good health (not recorded which).

CDR3 sequence (DNA): TGTGCCAGCTCCCAAGACAGTTCAAATCAGCCCCAGCATTTT. Translating it yields CASSQDSSNQPQHF. The rearrangement links TRBV18 to TRBJ1-5; perhaps TRBD1 as D (5 bases). Germline V lookup: CDR1 KGHSH, CDR2 LQKENI. The CDR3 totals 14 residues. The V end was cut by 6 bases, the J end by 4 bases, with 13 bases between.

The gene calls are TRBV24-1 and TRBJ1-2, with a possible D match to TRBD1 (6 bases). Germline CDR1 and CDR2: KGHDR and SFDVKD. Trimming stripped 1 base from V and 8 bases from J, with 10 bases between. The CDR3 length is 13 residues. The CDR3 coding sequence is TGTGCCACCAGTGATTTCACAGGGCAGGGCTACACCTTC. As protein: CATSDFTGQGYTF.

Regarding this clonotype: This may come from a read error, since a much larger clone is one base off. The chain couples TRBV5-1 to TRBJ2-7, with a tentative D call TRBD2 (6 bases). Deletions cut 4 bases from V and 4 bases from J, with 9 bases between. Germline CDR1 SGHRS, CDR2 YFSETQ. This CDR3 spans 12 amino acids. The CDR3 region is CASSAGLYEQYF. The CDR3 DNA follows: TGCGCCAGCAGCGCGGGACTTTACGAGCAGTACTTC.

This clonotype was counted ten times or more. The J gene is TRBJ1-3, the V gene TRBV20-1, with D uncertain. Trimming took 3 bases from V and 0 from J, leaving 12 bases between them. CDR1 is DFQATT, CDR2 SNEGSKA, per germline (reference sequence). The CDR3 is 15 amino acids. CDR3 residues: CSARGPGISGNTIYF. CDR3 bases: TGCAGTGCTAGGGGTCCTGGGATCTCTGGAAACACCATATATTTT.

This rearrangement joins TRBV7-2 to TRBJ2-3; D tentatively reads TRBD1 or TRBD2 (5 bases each). This CDR3 comprises 14 residues. Germline lookup yields CDR1 SGHTA and CDR2 FQGNSA. The V end lost 5 bases, the J end lost 8 bases, and 17 bases lay between the germline ends. CDR3 loop: CASSPGWEYGTQYF. The CDR3 region has the DNA TGTGCCAGCAGCCCAGGGTGGGAGTATGGTACGCAGTATTTT.

A word on this clonotype: Since a much larger clone is just one base distant, this may be a read error. V is TRBV20-1 and J is TRBJ2-6; the D gene is possibly TRBD1 (6 bases). The CDR3 has 17 residues. CDR1 is DFQATT and CDR2 is SNEGSKA in the germline V gene (reference sequence). CDR3: CSPRLDRTNSGANVLTF. The CDR3 DNA reads TGCAGTCCTAGATTGGACAGAACCAACTCTGGGGCCAACGTCCTGACTTTC.

This clonotype was recorded many times. The rearrangement links TRBV12-3 or TRBV12-4 to TRBJ1-4; 9 positions agree with TRBD1. Trimming cost V 7 bases and J 6 bases; bases outside gene matches: 6. CDR3 length: 14 residues. The CDR3 here is CASTTQGAHEKLFF. For the CDR3, the DNA is TGTGCCAGCACCACACAGGGGGCACATGAAAAACTGTTTTTT.

The chain recombines TRBV10-3 with TRBJ2-1; 14 nucleotides align to TRBD2. Germline V gene sequence: CDR1 ENHRY, CDR2 SYGVKD. This CDR3 region has 14 residues. V was pared by 7 bases and J by 9 bases, with 5 bases of the junction left unmatched. As DNA, the CDR3 is TGTGCCATCAAGGGGACTAGCGGGAGCGGTGAGCAGTTCTTC. This encodes CAIKGTSGSGEQFF.

This chain uses TRBV12-3 or TRBV12-4 with TRBJ2-2; no clear D gene. The CDR3 consists of 15 residues. V was cut by 6 bases and J by 0 bases, with 11 bases left in between. The CDR3 coding sequence is TGTGCCAGCAGAGGAAAAGGAGCGAACACCGGGGAGCTGTTTTTT. It is translated as CASRGKGANTGELFF.

In its sample, this clonotype was seen many times. The chain employs TRBV29-1 and TRBJ1-1; D is uncertain. The CDR3 spans 12 residues. CDR1 SQVTM and CDR2 ANQGSEA come from the germline V gene. V was clipped by 4 bases and J by 6 bases, with 12 bases between them. CDR3 in amino acids: CSVVIRGSEAFF. DNA of the CDR3: TGCAGCGTTGTGATCCGAGGGTCTGAAGCTTTCTTT.

This chain uses TRBV12-3 or TRBV12-4 with TRBJ2-5; TRBD1 matches at 7 bases. The CDR3 contains 15 residues. V trimming: 3 bases; J trimming: 1 base; junction bases outside the gene matches: 5. The CDR3 DNA sequence: TGTGCCAGCAGTTTCCGGCAGGGGGTCCAAGAGACCCAGTACTTC. Its translation is CASSFRQGVQETQYF.

This rearrangement joins TRBV7-2 to TRBJ2-3, with TRBD1 as a possible D gene (6 bases). Germline V gene data show CDR1 as SGHTA and CDR2 as FQGNSA. The CDR3 covers 15 residues. Trimming took off 4 bases at V and 1 base at J, with 12 bases between the two ends. This CDR3 reads CASSSPRTGTDTQYF. Written as DNA, the CDR3 is TGTGCCAGCAGCTCCCCGAGGACAGGCACAGATACGCAGTATTTT. Based on the CDR3 plus reference TRBV7-2 and TRBJ2-3, the full variable domain is GAGVSQSPSNKVTEKGKDVELRCDPISGHTALYWYRQSLGQGLEFLIYFQGNSAPDKSGLPSDRFSAERTGGSVSTLTIQRTQQEDSAVYLCASSSPRTGTDTQYFGPGTRLTVL.

This clonotype was counted at least ten times. This chain connects TRBV12-3 or TRBV12-4 to TRBJ1-1; 7 bases line up with TRBD1. V shed 5 bases and J 11 bases; nucleotides not matched to a gene: 11. This CDR3 is built from 13 residues. The CDR3 loop reads CASSDFQSTGAFF. CDR3 bases: TGTGCCAGCAGTGACTTTCAGTCGACAGGGGCTTTCTTT.

The J gene is TRBJ2-7, the V gene TRBV20-1, with a tentative D call TRBD2 (6 bases). Trimming took 0 bases from V and 6 from J, leaving 24 bases between them. The CDR3 totals 17 residues. CDR1 and CDR2 (germline): DFQATT, SNEGSKA (reference sequence). CDR3 in amino acids: CSARDFTRRGNGAEQYF. DNA for the CDR3: TGCAGTGCTAGAGATTTCACGAGGAGGGGAAATGGAGCCGAGCAGTACTTC.